This entry features one T cell receptor beta chain sequence. Its antigen is currently not known. No qualities accompany the bases; no much larger clone lies one base away. To prepare the library, the immunoSEQ multiplex PCR assay was applied. For the multiplex PCR, a mixture combining 60 forward primers for TCR Vbeta segments and 13 reverse primers for TCR Jbeta segments was used. The CDR3 region of rearranged TCR beta genes was amplified from genomic DNA with a multiplex PCR assay. Amplified TCR beta libraries were sequenced as 87-base-pair reads on the Illumina HiSeq System. Per the authors' processing: In a later analysis, about 80 million unique TCR beta chains were counted across the 650 to 750 repertoires, and roughly 10 million of these chains were shared by at least two donors. A nearest-neighbor algorithm error-corrected the raw reads and collapsed the reads into unique sequences, merging closely related sequences to remove PCR and sequencing errors. V, D and J gene segments were assigned by aligning CDR3 sequences to IMGT reference sequences. For a sequence to be retained, a match of at least six nucleotides was required to both a V gene segment and a J gene segment. Rearrangements were called productive when the CDR3 lacked stop codons and stayed in frame with V and J; all others were non-productive. CDR3 was defined by IMGT convention, running from the second conserved V-encoded cysteine to the conserved J-encoded phenylalanine. The earlier analysis of 587 of the donors excluded sequences that lacked an unambiguous match to a single V gene segment. An earlier analysis of under 750 of the donors called V segments functional above 56.7% productive rearrangements and segregating when the between-donor standard deviation exceeded 5%. A statistical classification framework was developed to diagnose cytomegalovirus status using the catalog of TCR beta chain sequences. A later analysis assigned V and J genes by comparing TCR nucleotide sequences with IMGT/GENE-DB human TR gene sequences. A later analysis assigned CDR3 sequences and most-parsimonious VDJ recombination scenarios with the TCRdist pipeline. In a later analysis, every TCR beta chain was defined by the combination of its CDR3 amino acid sequence and its V-gene family, and reads without a unique V-gene family were dropped. As a way to deal with suspected cross-contamination and a sequencing artifact, a later analysis dropped 640 or so nucleotide sequences that were highly shared and had low generation probability. For each public chain, a later analysis derived a clonal expansion index from normalized ranks of inferred template counts within each repertoire. Generation probabilities in a later analysis came from a VDJ recombination model fitted to out-of-frame rearrangements, and those results were checked against IGoR. Hypergeometric tests were used in a later analysis to score TCR-TCR, TCR-HLA and TCR-CMV co-occurrence, with a repertoire-size bias correction applied to the TCR pairs. False discovery rates were estimated in a later analysis by permuting HLA or CMV assignments 20 times. In a later analysis, co-occurring TCRs were grouped using DBSCAN, with TCRdist sequence similarity added in when clustering inside HLA-allele-positive subsets. Repertoires with fewer than 30,000 or more than 120,000 public chains were left out of co-occurrence clustering, as were four to six repertoires with anomalous nucleotide sharing. TCRdb retrieved this table from immuneACCESS and kept in-frame rearrangements only. Not all clones are present; in checked studies, unresolved V genes account for under half, and no reason is known for the remainder. Clone size and the V and J calls come from that table; the DNA yielded D and trimming. Within this sample are nearly 65,000 clones, with approximately 76% of them counted one time only. 5.4% of the sample rests with the top ten.

In total, approximately 690 healthy bone marrow donors made up the cohort. At the time of sampling, all cohort members were nominally healthy, though unrecorded immune exposures were likely present. The donor tested CMV seronegative and was one of the 352 seronegative cohort members. A peripheral blood sample was provided by each donor, and peripheral blood mononuclear cells were used for TCR beta sequencing. The Qiagen DNeasy Blood Extraction Kit was used to extract genomic DNA from the blood cell samples. This record comes from a study of cytomegalovirus exposure and HLA in healthy donors (dated by TCRdb to 2016 to 2017). Context from the whole study: In an earlier analysis of 450 to 750 of the donors, roughly 300 Gb of sequence data and 95 million to 130 million unique TCR beta sequences from about 179 million T cells were reported. A later genetic analysis used genome-wide SNP genotypes for about three fifths of the 666 donors, treating that subset as a discovery cohort. Alongside the repertoire data, information on donor age, sex, ethnicity and CMV serostatus was compiled. The T cell repertoires of 550 to 850 subjects were profiled by immunosequencing and related to cytomegalovirus serostatus. Across about 380 genotyped donors of the cohort, an average of approximately 200,000 unique TCR beta nucleotide sequences per donor were sequenced, and approximately 17% of those sequences were non-productive. The number of donors typed differed by locus, with roughly 629-640 for A, B, C, DRB1 and DQB1, around 500 for DQA1, about 610 for DPA1, and about 450 for DPB1. Rather than drawing on any new phenotypic data, the later analysis identified candidate immune exposures from TCR beta sequences and the way those sequences occurred across donors. Of the roughly 410 genotyped donors, 65% to 90% were placed in the genetic ancestry cluster associated with self-reported Caucasian donors. Besides the first cohort of 666 subjects, a separate validation cohort made up of 120 different subjects was used. An earlier analysis of approximately 630 of the donors applied high-throughput TCR beta sequencing to assess whether each TCR beta V gene segment acted as functional or pseudogenic. All discovery cohort repertoires had been generated on a single sequencing platform. Four or five DR-DQ haplotypes were handled as single units for association and clustering because linkage in the cohort was strong. A later analysis re-examined previously published TCR beta repertoires from roughly 650 donors and added high-resolution HLA genotyping to investigate patterns of TCR occurrence. An early release that covered several hundred HLA-typed donors contained about 290 gigabases of sequencing data and about 84 million unique TCR sequences. Class I and class II HLA loci were covered by the typing at four-digit resolution. The study was designed to test whether signatures of past pathogen exposure could be identified by cataloging public T cell receptors. To predict cytomegalovirus infection status, the study brought together high-throughput TCR immunosequencing, statistical association of individual TCRs with disease status, and machine learning.

The trim is 2 bases for V and 0 bases for J, with a gap of 10 bases between the germline ends. The CDR3 starts with the cysteine, ends with the phenylalanine, and has 15 residues. The sequence is cut down to CDR3 DNA, 45 bases in frame from base 1. CDR1 and CDR2 are drawn from the germline V gene (reference sequence): SGHNT, YYREEE. General conclusions and limits of the study: Cytomegalovirus status was reported to be diagnosed by the classifier with high specificity and sensitivity in both the original and validation cohorts. Seventeen rarely observed V segments, including chromosome 9 orphons, were excluded from the earlier analysis of approximately 500 of the donors because counts were too low. A later analysis found that most CMV-associated TCR beta chains appeared HLA-restricted, with HLA associations seemingly driven largely by CMV exposure. V-gene and J-gene trimming of TCR beta chains was associated with a missense DCLRE1C variant in a later genetic analysis, and the association was replicated in an independent cohort. According to a later genetic analysis, donors in an Asian-associated ancestry cluster had fewer N-insertions in productive TCRs than the roughly 670-donor mean. Immune exposure information for the cohort was limited to CMV serostatus. A later analysis reported that several top co-occurrence clusters appeared linked to parvovirus B19, influenza, CMV and Epstein-Barr virus. A further reported finding was that TCR beta sequences accurately predicted the HLA-A and HLA-B alleles for most subjects in the first cohort. Because some donors lacked HLA typing at each locus, the association tests relied only on the typed subset. Linkage disequilibrium might explain the correlated functional status among segregating V segments, but an unknown experimental factor could not be ruled out. The cohort was sequenced for TCR beta chains only, and without alpha or paired-chain data the features that could be detected were limited. In an earlier analysis of approximately 600 of the donors, most TCR beta V segments were observed in productive rearrangements about 90% or about 30% of the time, broadly matching IMGT annotations. Three of the identified cytomegalovirus-associated TCR beta chains were confirmed in vitro to be specific for cytomegalovirus antigens. In a later analysis, TCR association rates were found to vary across HLA loci, with the most associated TCRs seen for DRB1 alleles and the fewest for HLA-C alleles. A later analysis associated 16,951 TCR beta sequences with specific HLA alleles at a false discovery rate of 0.05. The authors suggested that the approach could potentially be generalized to other disease states and immunological phenotypes. Most TCR sequences were seen in very few donors, while some public TCRs were found in many individuals. A group of highly shared sequence variants was considered likely to be a technical artifact of the sequencing pipeline. The study gave a list of some 150 TCR beta chains associated with cytomegalovirus. Some IMGT-functional V segments, including TRBV6-2 and TRBV6-3, could not be told apart with the 87-base-pair reads, so those segments were excluded. In a later analysis, HLA-associated TCR beta chains showed more clonal expansion and lower generation probabilities than non-associated chains that were equally common. Assigning TCR associations to individual alleles was difficult when HLA alleles, especially DR and DQ, strongly co-occurred. Sequencing depth was assumed to be roughly uniform across donors in the presence/absence analyses, though that assumption may not hold.

The chain couples TRBV5-4 to TRBJ2-3, with no reliable assignment of the D segment. The source is a man in his fifties or sixties in good health and CMV-seronegative. Sequencing used PBMCs. The bases are TGTGCCAGCAGCTTCTGGTTAACTAGCACAGATACGCAGTATTTT. This is translated as CASSFWLTSTDTQYF.